This T cell receptor beta chain was sequenced during a study of T cell changes during pregnancy in multiple sclerosis. Clones were sequenced by immunoSEQ multiplex PCR, and TCRdb holds only the in-frame ones, with some missing. The table shows about 99,000 clones, with about 90% occurring only once. The V end lost 7 bases, the J end lost 4 bases, and 16 bases lay between the germline ends. The germline gives CDR1 MNHEY, CDR2 SMNVEV (reference sequence). CDR3 size: 14 residues. The sample consisted of peripheral blood, taken after pregnancy. V is TRBV27 and J is TRBJ1-1, with D possibly being TRBD1 (5 bases). The TCR was taken from a female donor with multiple sclerosis, enrolled in a pregnancy study. The CDR3, as DNA: TGTGCCAGCACCCAGGGCGGGGTGGGCACTGAAGCTTTCTTT. Translation: CASTQGGVGTEAFF.